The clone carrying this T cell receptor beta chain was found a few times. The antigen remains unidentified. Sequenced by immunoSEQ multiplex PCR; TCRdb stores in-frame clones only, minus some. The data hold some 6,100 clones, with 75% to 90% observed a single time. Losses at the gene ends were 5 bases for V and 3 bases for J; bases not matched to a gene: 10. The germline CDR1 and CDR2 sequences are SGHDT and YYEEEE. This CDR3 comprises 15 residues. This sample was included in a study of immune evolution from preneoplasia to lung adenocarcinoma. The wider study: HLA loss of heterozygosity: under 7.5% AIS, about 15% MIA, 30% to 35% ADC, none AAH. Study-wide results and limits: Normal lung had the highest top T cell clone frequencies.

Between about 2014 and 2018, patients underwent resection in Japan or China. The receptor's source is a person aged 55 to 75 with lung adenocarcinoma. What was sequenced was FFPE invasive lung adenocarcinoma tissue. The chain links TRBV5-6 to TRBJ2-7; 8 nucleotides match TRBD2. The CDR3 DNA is TGTGCCAGCAGGCTATTCGGGACTAGGTTCTACGAGCAGTACTTC. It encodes CASRLFGTRFYEQYF.